A single sample is the source of the 25 T cell receptor beta chains below, sequenced in a study of blood T cell repertoires in COVID-19. Sequencing was performed with immunoSEQ multiplex PCR; in TCRdb, only in-frame clones are kept and a portion is missing. Among 250,000 to 300,000 clones listed, roughly 90% were seen once. Material: peripheral blood. The source of these receptors is a young woman with COVID-19, enrolled during active disease.

J is TRBJ2-7 and V is TRBV6-6; a possible D gene is TRBD1 (5 bases). Germline V gene data show CDR1 as MNHNY and CDR2 as SVGAGI (reference sequence). This CDR3 spans 14 amino acids. The germline V and J ends were trimmed by 0 bases and 1 base, with 7 bases remaining between them. The CDR3 spells CASSYSAGSYEQYF. The CDR3 bases are TGTGCCAGCAGTTACTCGGCAGGGTCCTACGAGCAGTACTTC.

CDR3: CSVAGSDGYTF. The CDR3 nucleotides read TGCAGCGTTGCGGGGAGCGATGGCTACACCTTC. The chain uses TRBV29-1 and TRBJ1-2; D uncertain. This CDR3 region has 11 residues. The germline V gene encodes CDR1 SQVTM and CDR2 ANQGSEA. With 4 bases removed from V and 6 bases from J, the gap between germline ends came to 9 bases.

The chain has TRBV5-1 and TRBJ2-7; a possible D gene is TRBD2 (6 bases). The CDR3 has 15 residues. Deletions cut 4 bases from V and 2 bases from J, with 16 bases between. Germline CDR1 is SGHRS and CDR2 is YFSETQ. Written as DNA, the CDR3 is TGCGCCAGCAGCCCACACGGGACTCGGACCTACGAGCAGTACTTC. It yields the protein CASSPHGTRTYEQYF.

This chain links TRBV14 with TRBJ2-2; no firm D call. The CDR3 is made up of 13 amino acids. Trimming removed 4 bases at V and 5 bases at J, with 8 bases between. CDR1 is SGHDN, CDR2 FVKESK, per germline. CDR3 in DNA: TGTGCCAGCAGCCCTTCTAGAACCGGGGAGCTGTTTTTT. This encodes CASSPSRTGELFF. Using reference TRBV14 and TRBJ2-2 for the parts outside the CDR3, the full variable domain is EAGVTQFPSHSVIEKGQTVTLRCDPISGHDNLYWYRRVMGKEIKFLLHFVKESKQDESGMPNNRFLAERTGGTYSTLKVQPAELEDSGVYFCASSPSRTGELFFGEGSRLTVL.

Only one count was recorded for this clone. This chain links TRBV27 with TRBJ1-2; unclear D gene. In germline, CDR1 is MNHEY, CDR2 SMNVEV (reference sequence). The CDR3 is 13 residues long. The V end lost 0 bases, the J end lost 8 bases, and 10 bases lay between the germline ends. CDR3 residues: CASSLSFSAGYTF. CDR3 DNA: TGTGCCAGCAGTTTATCGTTCTCCGCGGGCTACACCTTC.

CDR3 sequence reads: CATSSGLVGNSPLHF. In DNA form, the CDR3 reads TGTGCCACCAGCAGCGGACTGGTGGGTAATTCACCCCTCCACTTT. The J gene is TRBJ1-6, the V gene TRBV15, with unresolved D. V lost 3 bases and J lost 6, with 12 bases in between. The CDR3 length is 15 residues. Germline lookup yields CDR1 LNHNV and CDR2 YYDKDF (reference sequence).

V gene TRBV7-2 combines with J gene TRBJ1-1, with D maybe TRBD1 (6 bases). Trimming cost V 3 bases and J 5 bases, with 22 bases left between them. The CDR3 is 17 amino acids. Germline CDR1 and CDR2: SGHTA and FQGNSA. Here the CDR3 DNA reads TGTGCCAGCAGCTTCGACCTCCCACAGGGTCTACTAACTGAAGCTTTCTTT. Amino acid sequence: CASSFDLPQGLLTEAFF.

This chain links TRBV19 with TRBJ1-2, with D perhaps matching TRBD1 (5 bases). Germline V gene sequence: CDR1 LNHDA, CDR2 SQIVND (reference sequence). The CDR3 runs to 12 residues. V lost 7 bases and J lost 1, with 7 bases in between. CDR3 DNA: TGTGCCAGTACCGACAGTAACTATGGCTACACCTTC. Translation gives CASTDSNYGYTF.

This rearrangement joins TRBV19 to TRBJ2-5; tentative D call: TRBD1 (6 bases). Per germline, CDR1 LNHDA and CDR2 SQIVND (reference sequence). The CDR3 runs to 13 residues. The V and J ends lost 7 bases and 2 bases respectively, with 11 bases between them. The CDR3, as DNA: TGTGCCAGTACCACGACAGGACAAGAGACCCAGTACTTC. This sequence encodes CASTTTGQETQYF.

The chain recombines TRBV5-6 with TRBJ2-3; 8 positions match TRBD2. Germline lookup yields CDR1 SGHDT and CDR2 YYEEEE. With V trimmed by 4 bases and J by 0 bases, 13 bases remained unmatched. The CDR3 runs to 18 residues. The CDR3 spells CASSPPFGGGSSTDTQYF. As DNA, the CDR3 is TGTGCCAGCAGCCCGCCCTTCGGCGGGGGGTCTAGCACAGATACGCAGTATTTT.

This chain links TRBV11-2 with TRBJ2-7; 9 nucleotides agree with TRBD2. Looked up from germline, CDR1 is SGHAT and CDR2 is FQNNGV. The length of the CDR3 is 14 residues. V was pared by 1 base and J by 6 bases, with 4 bases of the junction left unmatched. CDR3 region: CASSLVAGGLEQYF. The CDR3, as DNA: TGTGCCAGCAGCTTAGTGGCGGGGGGGCTCGAGCAGTACTTC.

V gene TRBV3-1 (or the pseudogene TRBV3-2) combines with J gene TRBJ2-7, with TRBD2 matching over 12 bases. In germline, CDR1 is LGHDT, CDR2 YNNKEL (reference sequence). V lost 3 bases, J lost 5 bases, and 5 bases stayed unmatched. The length of the CDR3 is 15 residues. This CDR3 reads CASSHLAGGPDEQYF. CDR3 in DNA: TGTGCCAGCAGCCACCTAGCGGGGGGGCCCGACGAGCAGTACTTC.

The chain employs TRBV7-2 and TRBJ2-5; D might be TRBD1 (6 bases). The CDR3 loop spans 13 amino acids. Trimming removed 2 bases at V and 5 bases at J, with 9 bases between. From germline, CDR1 is SGHTA and CDR2 FQGNSA. This CDR3 reads CASSLSGAETQYF. CDR3 bases: TGTGCCAGCAGCTTATCAGGGGCCGAGACCCAGTACTTC.

The V gene is TRBV4-2, the J gene TRBJ2-3, with 7 bases lining up with TRBD2. Germline CDR1 reads LGHNA; CDR2 reads YNFKEQ. V was clipped by 5 bases and J by 4 bases; unmatched bases: 6. This CDR3 is 14 amino acids long. CDR3 sequence (DNA): TGTGCCAGCAGCTGGGAGCGGGGCTCAGATACGCAGTATTTT. Translating gives CASSWERGSDTQYF.

J is TRBJ2-2 and V is TRBV2, with D perhaps TRBD2 (6 bases). The CDR3 spans 11 residues. Germline CDR1 and CDR2: SNHLY and FYNNEI. Trimming cost V 7 bases and J 10 bases, with 10 bases left between them. The CDR3 is CASTRGTELFF. CDR3 in DNA: TGTGCCAGCACTCGGGGGACGGAGCTGTTTTTT.

The rearrangement uses TRBV11-3 and TRBJ2-5, with 10 bases identical to TRBD2. Germline values: CDR1 SGHNT, CDR2 YENEEA. V lost 1 base and J lost 5; bases outside the gene matches: 7. The CDR3 sequence is 16 residues long. CDR3 nucleotides: TGTGCCAGCAGCTTAGGGGCTAGCGGGGGAACGGAGACCCAGTACTTC. Protein: CASSLGASGGTETQYF.

The chain combines TRBV11-3 with TRBJ1-2; the D gene is possibly TRBD1 (6 bases). The CDR3 covers 15 residues. Deletions cut 4 bases from V and 5 bases from J, with 17 bases between. CDR1 SGHNT and CDR2 YENEEA come from the germline V gene. CDR3 sequence (DNA): TGTGCCAGCAGCTCTAGGGGACAAGGAACTTATGGCTACACCTTC. Amino acids: CASSSRGQGTYGYTF.

The chain carries TRBV5-8 and TRBJ2-5, with D possibly matching TRBD2 (7 bases). The CDR3 contains 16 residues. Germline V gene data show CDR1 as SGHTS and CDR2 as YDEGEE. The V end was cut by 0 bases, the J end by 1 base, with 13 bases between. As DNA, the CDR3 is TGTGCCAGCAGCTTGGAGGTGGGGGGGCTCCAAGAGACCCAGTACTTC. Its protein product is CASSLEVGGLQETQYF.

The chain couples TRBV5-1 to TRBJ2-2, with unresolved D. In germline, CDR1 is SGHRS, CDR2 YFSETQ. The CDR3 covers 14 residues. V was cut by 4 bases and J by 4 bases, with 11 bases left in between. The CDR3 nucleotides are TGCGCCAGCAGCCACTACAAGACCACCGGGGAGCTGTTTTTT. Amino acid sequence: CASSHYKTTGELFF.

This clone came up a few times. The chain joins TRBV6-5 to TRBJ1-6, with 9 bases lining up with TRBD1. This CDR3 has 14 residues. Trimming removed 4 bases from V and 8 bases from J; junction bases left unmatched: 3. Germline V gene data show CDR1 as MNHEY and CDR2 as SVGAGI. The CDR3 DNA follows: TGTGCCAGCAGTTCCGGACAGGGGCATTCACCCCTCCACTTT. It yields the protein CASSSGQGHSPLHF.

The sample holds one count of this clone. The rearrangement links TRBV2 to TRBJ2-2, with 7 bases fitting TRBD2. CDR1 SNHLY and CDR2 FYNNEI come from the germline V gene. V shed 8 bases, J shed 4 bases, and the junction held 10 bases outside the gene matches. This CDR3 is built from 15 residues. CDR3 in amino acids: CASRRDYGVTGELFF. The CDR3, as DNA: TGTGCCAGCCGCCGGGACTATGGGGTCACCGGGGAGCTGTTTTTT.

The V call is TRBV15, the J call TRBJ2-3; D perhaps matches TRBD2 (5 bases). The CDR3 is 14 residues long. The germline gives CDR1 LNHNV, CDR2 YYDKDF (reference sequence). V lost 8 bases to trimming and J lost 4 bases, with 16 bases between them. The CDR3 DNA sequence: TGTGCCACCCGCGAGGGAGTCCTCCCAGATACGCAGTATTTT. The encoded protein is CATREGVLPDTQYF.

The sample holds one count of this clone. The chain combines TRBV19 with TRBJ1-6; 7 bases are shared with TRBD1. Germline-derived CDR1 and CDR2 are LNHDA and SQIVND (reference sequence). With V trimmed by 6 bases and J by 10 bases, 6 bases remained unmatched. The CDR3 covers 13 residues. The CDR3, as DNA: TGTGCCAGTAGCTGGACAGGCCGCTCACCCCTCCACTTT. Translation gives CASSWTGRSPLHF.

The V and J genes are TRBV6-1 and TRBJ2-7; TRBD2 agrees at 13 bases. This CDR3 spans 14 amino acids. The V gene's germline CDR1 is MNHNS and CDR2 SASEGT. V lost 5 bases to trimming and J lost 2 bases; unmatched junction nucleotides: 0. CDR3 nucleotides: TGTGCCAGCAGTACTAGCGGGGGGGCCTACGAGCAGTACTTC. Protein product: CASSTSGGAYEQYF.

The gene calls are TRBV5-1 and TRBJ2-5; a possible D gene is TRBD1 (5 bases). Per germline, CDR1 SGHRS and CDR2 YFSETQ. The V gene lost 0 bases and the J gene lost 1 base, with 10 bases spanning the gap. The CDR3 has 15 residues. DNA of the CDR3: TGCGCCAGCAGCTTGGCCGATACAGGCCAAGAGACCCAGTACTTC. Translation gives CASSLADTGQETQYF.